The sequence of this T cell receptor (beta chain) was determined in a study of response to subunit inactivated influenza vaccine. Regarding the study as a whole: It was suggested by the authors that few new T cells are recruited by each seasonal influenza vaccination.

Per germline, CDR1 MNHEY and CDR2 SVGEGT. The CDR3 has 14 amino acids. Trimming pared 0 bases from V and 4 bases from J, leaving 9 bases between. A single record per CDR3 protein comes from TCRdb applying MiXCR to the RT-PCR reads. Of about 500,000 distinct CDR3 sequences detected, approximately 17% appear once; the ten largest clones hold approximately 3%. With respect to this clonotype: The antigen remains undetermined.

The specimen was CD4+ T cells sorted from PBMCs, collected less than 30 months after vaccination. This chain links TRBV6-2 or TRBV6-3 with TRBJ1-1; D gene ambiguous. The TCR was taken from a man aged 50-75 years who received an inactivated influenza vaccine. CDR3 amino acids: CASSYSVRLTEAFF. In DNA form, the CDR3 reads TGTGCCAGCAGTTACTCAGTTCGACTCACTGAAGCTTTCTTT.